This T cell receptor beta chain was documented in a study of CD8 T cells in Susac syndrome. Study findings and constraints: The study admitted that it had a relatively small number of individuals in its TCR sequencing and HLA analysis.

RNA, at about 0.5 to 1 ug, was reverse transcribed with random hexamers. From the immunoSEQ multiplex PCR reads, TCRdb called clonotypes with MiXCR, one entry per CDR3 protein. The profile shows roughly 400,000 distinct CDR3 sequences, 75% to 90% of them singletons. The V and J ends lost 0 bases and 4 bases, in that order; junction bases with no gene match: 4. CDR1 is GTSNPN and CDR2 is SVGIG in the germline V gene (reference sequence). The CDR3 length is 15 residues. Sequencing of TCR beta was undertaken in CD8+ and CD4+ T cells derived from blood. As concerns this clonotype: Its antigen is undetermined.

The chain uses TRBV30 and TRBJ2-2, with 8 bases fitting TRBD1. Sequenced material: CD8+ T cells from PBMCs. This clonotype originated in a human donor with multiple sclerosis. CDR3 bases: TGTGCCTGGAGTGTACAACAGGGGGGCACCGGGGAGCTGTTTTTT. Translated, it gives CAWSVQQGGTGELFF.